The 22 T cell receptor beta chains presented below share a single source sample, sequenced in a study of response to subunit inactivated influenza vaccine. MiXCR was run by TCRdb on the RT-PCR reads, yielding one entry per CDR3 protein. The sample gives about 780,000 distinct CDR3 sequences, less than 20% of which show up once; approximately 10% is in the top ten. The starting material was PBMCs from blood, obtained 5 days after vaccination. These receptors all come from a man aged 50 or older who received an inactivated influenza vaccine.

The sample holds a few counts of this clonotype. The CDR3: CSAEGGHGELFF. CDR3 DNA: TGCAGTGCAGAAGGCGGCCACGGGGAGCTGTTTTTT. The chain is built from TRBV20-1 and TRBJ2-2, with D unresolved. The CDR3 length is 12 residues. CDR1 is DFQATT, CDR2 SNEGSKA, per germline (reference sequence). The V gene lost 6 bases and the J gene lost 7 bases, with 12 bases spanning the gap.

The genes are TRBV20-1 and TRBJ2-7, with TRBD2 matching over 8 bases. This CDR3 has 14 amino acids. V lost 3 bases, J lost 3 bases, and 7 bases stayed unmatched. From germline, CDR1 is DFQATT and CDR2 SNEGSKA (reference sequence). CDR3 residues: CSASPPGGYYEQYF. CDR3 bases: TGCAGTGCTAGTCCCCCGGGGGGGTACTACGAGCAGTACTTC.

This clonotype was recorded a few times. The chain combines TRBV9 with TRBJ2-1; D tentatively fits TRBD1 or TRBD2 (5 bases each). This CDR3 comprises 15 residues. V was cut by 4 bases and J by 6 bases, with 17 bases left in between. Germline CDR1 and CDR2: SGDLS and YYNGEE. As DNA, the CDR3 is TGTGCCAGCAGCAGAGCCGGGACGTCTGTCAATGAGCAGTTCTTC. Protein product: CASSRAGTSVNEQFF.

Only a few counts were recorded for this clonotype. The gene calls are TRBV20-1 and TRBJ2-5; 11 bases map to TRBD2. The CDR3 is made up of 16 amino acids. V gave up 1 base and J gave up 2 bases; unmatched junction bases: 6. Germline loops: CDR1 DFQATT, CDR2 SNEGSKA (reference sequence). This chain's CDR3 is CSARGYGTSGQETQYF. In nucleotides, the CDR3 is TGCAGTGCTAGAGGTTACGGGACTAGCGGACAAGAGACCCAGTACTTC.

This clonotype showed up just a few times. The genes are TRBV18 and TRBJ1-5; TRBD1 matches at 8 bases. Trimming took 4 bases from V and 3 from J; bases not matched to a gene: 5. The CDR3 covers 15 residues. Looked up from germline, CDR1 is KGHSH and CDR2 is LQKENI. The CDR3 here is CASSLGQGFNQPQHF. The CDR3, as DNA: TGTGCCAGCTCACTCGGACAGGGTTTCAATCAGCCCCAGCATTTT.

There are many counts of this clonotype. This sequence joins TRBV4-2 and TRBJ1-5; no definite D call. This CDR3 spans 15 amino acids. Germline CDR1 and CDR2: LGHNA and YNFKEQ. Trimming took off 0 bases at V and 1 base at J, with 7 bases between the two ends. The CDR3 nucleotides read TGTGCCAGCAGCCAAGAGGCTCAGAGCAATCAGCCCCAGCATTTT. Its translation is CASSQEAQSNQPQHF.

The chain employs TRBV6-2 or TRBV6-3 and TRBJ2-7, with a possible D match to TRBD2 (5 bases). Germline lookup yields CDR1 MNHEY and CDR2 SVGEGT. The CDR3 extends over 15 amino acids. Deletions cut 4 bases from V and 4 bases from J, with 17 bases between. The CDR3 region has the DNA TGTGCCAGCAGTTCTACAATACAGCGGAGATACGAGCAGTACTTC. Protein product: CASSSTIQRRYEQYF.

The chain employs TRBV7-9 and TRBJ1-2; D perhaps matches TRBD1 (5 bases). Germline CDR1 reads SEHNR; CDR2 reads FQNEAQ (reference sequence). There are 14 residues in the CDR3. Trimming left V 8 bases short and J 2 bases short, with 15 bases between. In DNA, the CDR3 is TGTGCCAGCGAAAACGGCGGGGGAAACTATGGCTACACCTTC. As protein: CASENGGGNYGYTF.

This rearrangement joins TRBV12-3 or TRBV12-4 to TRBJ2-1, with 8 bases aligning to TRBD1. After removal of 6 bases from V and 9 bases from J, the junction contained 13 bases not matched to a gene. This CDR3 is 15 amino acids long. This CDR3 reads CASSPRQGSLAEQFF. CDR3 bases: TGTGCCAGCAGCCCAAGACAGGGGAGCTTAGCTGAGCAGTTCTTC.

V usage is TRBV4-1 and J usage is TRBJ2-5, with D possibly TRBD1 on 6 matching bases. Germline CDR1 is MGHRA and CDR2 is YSYEKL. The length of the CDR3 is 14 residues. V lost 5 bases and J 5 bases, leaving 15 bases between the germline ends. The CDR3 spells CASSWGPGPETQYF. CDR3 bases: TGCGCCAGCAGCTGGGGGCCGGGACCCGAGACCCAGTACTTC.

V and J are TRBV3-1 and TRBJ1-6, with 9 bases identical to TRBD1. The germline V gene encodes CDR1 LGHDT and CDR2 YNNKEL (reference sequence). After removal of 3 bases from V and 10 bases from J, the junction contained 4 bases not matched to a gene. CDR3 length: 14 residues. DNA of the CDR3: TGTGCCAGCAGCCAGGGACAGGGTTTATCACCCCTCCACTTT. It specifies CASSQGQGLSPLHF.

This clonotype was detected a few times. The rearrangement links TRBV29-1 to TRBJ2-7, with 11 bases lining up with TRBD2. The length of the CDR3 is 14 residues. In germline, CDR1 is SQVTM, CDR2 ANQGSEA. Losses at the gene ends were 7 bases for V and 2 bases for J; bases not matched to a gene: 7. The CDR3 region is CSAKGLAVPYEQYF. The CDR3 DNA reads as TGCAGCGCCAAGGGACTAGCGGTTCCCTACGAGCAGTACTTC.

This clonotype came up a few times. The genes are TRBV3-1 and TRBJ2-7; D perhaps matches TRBD1 (5 bases). The CDR3 has 13 residues. Per the germline V gene, CDR1 is LGHDT and CDR2 is YNNKEL (reference sequence). V dropped 3 bases and J dropped 6 bases, with 12 bases sitting between them. CDR3: CASSHDRESEQYF. The CDR3, as DNA: TGTGCCAGCAGCCATGACAGAGAAAGCGAGCAGTACTTC.

The table lists this clonotype with a few counts. The genes are TRBV20-1 and TRBJ2-5; either TRBD1 or TRBD2 may supply D (5 bases each). This CDR3 is 14 amino acids long. Per germline, CDR1 DFQATT and CDR2 SNEGSKA (reference sequence). V was shortened by 3 bases and J by 6 bases, with 17 bases between the two germline ends. The CDR3, as DNA: TGCAGTGCTAGGGGGGTCCCGGGGAGCAAGACCCAGTACTTC. The encoded protein is CSARGVPGSKTQYF.

This clonotype has just a few counts. The chain couples TRBV18 to TRBJ1-5; 8 positions match TRBD1. V trimming: 4 bases; J trimming: 4 bases; junction bases outside the gene matches: 6. CDR1 and CDR2 from the germline V gene are KGHSH and LQKENI. The CDR3 consists of 15 residues. CDR3 sequence (DNA): TGTGCCAGCTCACAGGCGGGACAGGATAATCAGCCCCAGCATTTT. Its protein product is CASSQAGQDNQPQHF.

This chain links TRBV12-3 or TRBV12-4 with TRBJ1-4, with 9 bases that match TRBD1. The CDR3 has 13 residues. J gave up 8 bases and V 5 bases, and 3 bases lay outside the gene matches. The DNA of the CDR3 is TGTGCCAGCAGTGGACAGGGGAGAGAAAAACTGTTTTTT. As protein: CASSGQGREKLFF.

This clonotype was picked up a small number of times. This chain links TRBV5-1 with TRBJ2-2; maybe TRBD2 (5 bases). The CDR3 covers 12 residues. In germline, CDR1 is SGHRS, CDR2 YFSETQ. V lost 6 bases and J lost 4, with 7 bases in between. DNA for the CDR3: TGCGCCAGCAACCGGGGCACCGGGGAGCTGTTTTTT. Its translation is CASNRGTGELFF.

In this sample, this clonotype turned up a few times. Its ends do not fully match the called genes, so a read error is possible. The chain uses TRBV7-2 and TRBJ2-1; 10 bases match TRBD2. The CDR3 spans 12 residues. Germline V gives CDR1 SGHTA, CDR2 FQGNSA. The CDR3 loop is CASSARLAGANF. The CDR3 DNA sequence: TGTGCCAGCAGCGCGAGACTAGCGGGCGCAAACTTC.

The chain carries TRBV5-1 and TRBJ2-7, with 10 bases aligning to TRBD2. The CDR3 consists of 17 residues. The germline gives CDR1 SGHRS, CDR2 YFSETQ. V was pared by 2 bases and J by 1 base, with 9 bases of the junction left unmatched. CDR3 region: CASSFGLAGVSSYEQYF. DNA for the CDR3: TGCGCCAGCAGCTTCGGTCTAGCGGGAGTTTCTTCCTACGAGCAGTACTTC.

CDR3 bases: TGCAGTGCTCGCTTGGCCCAGACGGTATCCGAGCAGTACTTC. This translates into CSARLAQTVSEQYF. The V call is TRBV20-1, the J call TRBJ2-7; D remains ambiguous. CDR3 length: 14 amino acids. V was cut by 5 bases and J by 6 bases, with 20 bases left in between. The germline CDR1 and CDR2 sequences are DFQATT and SNEGSKA (reference sequence).

The chain couples TRBV20-1 to TRBJ2-7; D is undetermined. The length of the CDR3 is 12 residues. With 1 base removed from V and 3 bases from J, the gap between germline ends came to 7 bases. Looked up from germline, CDR1 is DFQATT and CDR2 is SNEGSKA (reference sequence). The CDR3 DNA reads as TGCAGTGCTAGAGGTAGATACTACGAGCAGTACTTC. Protein product: CSARGRYYEQYF.

The chain combines TRBV5-1 with TRBJ2-7; tentatively, D is TRBD1 or TRBD2 (6 bases each). CDR1 is SGHRS and CDR2 is YFSETQ in the germline V gene. The V gene lost 1 base and the J gene lost 7 bases, with 24 bases spanning the gap. This CDR3 has 17 amino acids. The CDR3 spells CASSLSPGAPDLAEQYF. The CDR3 nucleotides are TGCGCCAGCAGCTTGTCCCCGGGGGCTCCCGACTTGGCGGAGCAGTACTTC.